Presented here are 2 T cell receptor beta chains from one specimen sequenced in a study of blood T cell repertoires in COVID-19. Method: immunoSEQ multiplex PCR; TCRdb's copy keeps in-frame clones and lacks some. The sample lists about 140,000 clones, 79% occurring once. Sequencing was performed on peripheral blood. All receptors come from a man aged 55 to 69 with acute or convalescent COVID-19.

This chain uses TRBV2 with TRBJ2-1, with 8 bases lining up with TRBD2. The germline V gene encodes CDR1 SNHLY and CDR2 FYNNEI. Trimming removed 6 bases from V and 7 bases from J; junction bases left unmatched: 2. The CDR3 is 12 residues long. The DNA for the CDR3 is TGTGCCAGCAGGCGGGAGGCTAATGAGCAGTTCTTC. This translates into CASRREANEQFF.

The chain couples TRBV19 to TRBJ1-3, with 7 positions matching TRBD1. The CDR3 covers 17 residues. With V trimmed by 6 bases and J by 0 bases, 11 bases remained unmatched. CDR1 and CDR2 (germline): LNHDA, SQIVND (reference sequence). In DNA, the CDR3 is TGTGCCAGTAGGAGTCCGGGACAGCCGAGCTCTGGAAACACCATATATTTT. Protein product: CASRSPGQPSSGNTIYF.